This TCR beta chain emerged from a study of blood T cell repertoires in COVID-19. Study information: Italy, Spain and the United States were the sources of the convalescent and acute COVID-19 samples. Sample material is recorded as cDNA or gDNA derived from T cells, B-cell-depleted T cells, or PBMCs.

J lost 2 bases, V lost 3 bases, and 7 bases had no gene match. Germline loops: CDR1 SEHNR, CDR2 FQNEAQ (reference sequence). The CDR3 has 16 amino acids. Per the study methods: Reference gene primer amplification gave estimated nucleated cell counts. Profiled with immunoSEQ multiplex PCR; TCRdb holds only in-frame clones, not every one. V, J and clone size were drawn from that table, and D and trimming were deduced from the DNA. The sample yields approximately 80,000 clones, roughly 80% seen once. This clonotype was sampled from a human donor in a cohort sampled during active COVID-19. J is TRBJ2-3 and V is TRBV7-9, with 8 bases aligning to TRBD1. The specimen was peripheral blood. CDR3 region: CASSLFRDRSTDTQYF. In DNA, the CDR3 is TGTGCCAGCAGCTTGTTCCGGGACAGGTCCACAGATACGCAGTATTTT.